This TCR beta chain was identified in a study of CD8+ T cells in alopecia areata. General study findings and limits: Alphabeta T cells residing in normal skin are also sequenced in scalp samples. Significant decreases in scalp clonality and expanded CD8+ clones followed tofacitinib treatment.

Isolated RNA was reverse transcribed into cDNA used as the sequencing template. Repertoires were generated with immunoSEQ multiplex PCR, while TCRdb's copy carries only in-frame clones and drops some. The table includes more than 200,000 clones, roughly 40% detected once. Details on this clone: Its antigen remains unidentified.

This CDR3 has 13 residues. In germline, CDR1 is GTSNPN, CDR2 SVGIG (reference sequence). V lost 1 base, J lost 7 bases, and 10 bases lay in between. Treatment described: oral pan-JAK inhibitor, 5-10 mg twice daily. This sequence was found in a human donor with alopecia areata. The rearrangement links TRBV30 to TRBJ2-2; D not certain. The sequencing used CD4+ T cells sorted from blood, collected between weeks 36 and 40, from a patient treated with tofacitinib. DNA for the CDR3: TGTGCCTGGAGTGCCCGGCCCAACGGGGAGCTGTTTTTT. Translation gives CAWSARPNGELFF.